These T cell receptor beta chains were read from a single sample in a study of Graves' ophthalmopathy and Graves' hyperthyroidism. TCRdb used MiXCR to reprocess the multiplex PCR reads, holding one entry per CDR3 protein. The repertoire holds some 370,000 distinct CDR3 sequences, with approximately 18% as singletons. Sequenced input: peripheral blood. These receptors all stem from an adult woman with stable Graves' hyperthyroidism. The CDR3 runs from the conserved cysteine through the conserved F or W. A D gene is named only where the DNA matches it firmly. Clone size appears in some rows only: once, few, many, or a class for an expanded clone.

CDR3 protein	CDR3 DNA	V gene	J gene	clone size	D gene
CASSLTFHSGRRYEQYF	TGTGCCAGCAGCTTGACCTTCCATAGCGGGAGAAGGTACGAGCAGTACTTC	TRBV5-6	TRBJ2-7	.	TRBD2
CASGGSKGQGSPETQHF	TGTGCCAGCGGAGGGTCGAAGGGACAGGGTAGTCCAGAGACCCAGCACTTC	TRBV2	TRBJ2-5	few	TRBD1
CASGASLPHYEQYF	TGTGCCAGCGGGGCCAGCCTACCGCACTACGAGCAGTACTTC	TRBV6-1	TRBJ2-7	.	.
CASSYSPSAYEQYF	TGTGCCAGCAGTTACTCTCCGTCAGCCTACGAGCAGTACTTC	TRBV6-5	TRBJ2-7	many	.
CASSPQDQETQYF	TGTGCCAGCTCACCCCAAGACCAAGAGACCCAGTACTTC	TRBV18	TRBJ2-5	many	.
CASSFDRARGNQPQHF	TGTGCCAGCAGTTTCGACAGGGCGAGGGGCAATCAGCCCCAGCATTTT	TRBV12-3/TRBV12-4	TRBJ1-5	many	TRBD1
CASSLHGATYEQYF	TGTGCCAGCAGTTTGCACGGGGCCACCTACGAGCAGTACTTC	TRBV28	TRBJ2-7	many	.
CASSLAGLAWEQCF	TGCGCCAGCAGCTTGGCGGGACTAGCCTGGGAGCAGTGCTTC	TRBV5-1	TRBJ2-7	.	TRBD2
CASSIGTGEYEQYF	TGTGCCAGCAGTATCGGGACAGGAGAGTACGAGCAGTACTTC	TRBV6-2/TRBV6-3	TRBJ2-7	.	TRBD1
CASRPGGGGQPQHF	TGTGCCAGCAGACCGGGAGGCGGGGGGCAGCCCCAGCATTTT	TRBV27	TRBJ1-5	.	.
CATTSGSGNEQFF	TGTGCCACCACTAGCGGGAGTGGCAATGAGCAGTTCTTC	TRBV27	TRBJ2-1	few	TRBD2
CASRRGPEQYF	TGTGCCAGTAGACGAGGGCCCGAGCAGTACTTC	TRBV19	TRBJ2-7	many	.
CASSKKLPGQGADGYTF	TGCGCCAGCAGTAAGAAACTCCCGGGACAGGGGGCCGACGGCTACACCTTC	TRBV4-1	TRBJ1-2	many	TRBD1
CASKLVLGQGSEAFF	TGTGCCAGCAAGCTCGTGCTAGGACAGGGATCGGAAGCTTTCTTT	TRBV12-3/TRBV12-4	TRBJ1-1	few	TRBD1
CSVVSGLYGYTF	TGCAGCGTTGTATCCGGGCTCTATGGCTACACCTTC	TRBV29-1	TRBJ1-2	many	.
CASSSHRTAYGYTF	TGTGCCAGCAGTTCACATAGGACAGCCTATGGCTACACCTTC	TRBV27	TRBJ1-2	many	.
CASSTHRGGNYGYTF	TGTGCCAGCAGTACACACAGGGGAGGAAACTATGGCTACACCTTC	TRBV28	TRBJ1-2	many	TRBD1
CATSGQGYNQPQHF	TGTGCCACCAGTGGACAGGGTTACAATCAGCCCCAGCATTTT	TRBV24-1	TRBJ1-5	many	TRBD1
CASSSSDEQYF	TGTGCCAGCAGTTCCAGCGACGAGCAGTACTTC	TRBV12-3/TRBV12-4	TRBJ2-7	many	.
CASSFQGLNTIYF	TGTGCCAGCAGTTTTCAGGGGCTCAACACCATATATTTT	TRBV12-3/TRBV12-4	TRBJ1-3	many	.
CSARRREEVYEQYF	TGCAGTGCTAGACGGAGAGAAGAGGTCTACGAGCAGTACTTC	TRBV20-1	TRBJ2-7	many	.
CASSQDRGPGSLNYGYTF	TGCGCCAGCAGCCAAGATAGAGGTCCAGGCTCTCTTAACTATGGCTACACCTTC	TRBV4-3	TRBJ1-2	many	.
CSVAPDHYEQYF	TGCAGCGTTGCACCGGACCACTACGAGCAGTACTTC	TRBV29-1	TRBJ2-7	many	.
CASSQDGGLARDYEQYF	TGTGCCAGCAGCCAAGATGGGGGACTAGCGAGGGACTACGAGCAGTACTTC	TRBV4-2	TRBJ2-7	many	TRBD2
CASSFLGTGREQYF	TGTGCCAGCAGCTTTCTCGGGACAGGGCGCGAGCAGTACTTC	TRBV7-2	TRBJ2-7	few	TRBD1
CASSLAMKNIQYF	TGTGCCAGCAGCTTAGCTATGAAAAACATTCAGTACTTC	TRBV7-9	TRBJ2-4	few	.
CASSNGQGTYEQYF	TGTGCCAGCAGTAACGGACAGGGGACATACGAGCAGTACTTC	TRBV6-2/TRBV6-3	TRBJ2-7	many	TRBD1
CASSQVLGKGYEQYF	TGTGCCAGCAGCCAAGTGTTGGGGAAGGGATACGAGCAGTACTTC	TRBV14	TRBJ2-7	many	.
CSDITGSTEAFF	TGCAGCGACATCACAGGGTCCACTGAAGCTTTCTTT	TRBV29-1	TRBJ1-1	many	.
CASSLSHNTGELFF	TGTGCCAGCAGTTTAAGCCACAACACCGGGGAGCTGTTTTTT	TRBV27	TRBJ2-2	many	.
CASSSGPGGPSNQPQHF	TGTGCCAGCAGTTCAGGCCCGGGGGGCCCCAGCAATCAGCCCCAGCATTTT	TRBV12-3/TRBV12-4	TRBJ1-5	.	.
CASSEALWGSEQYF	TGTGCCAGCAGTGAAGCGCTTTGGGGATCCGAGCAGTACTTC	TRBV2	TRBJ2-7	many	.
CSVESQDVSYEQYF	TGCAGCGTTGAGTCACAGGATGTTTCCTACGAGCAGTACTTC	TRBV29-1	TRBJ2-7	many	.
CASSSSSYGYTF	TGTGCCAGCAGCTCGTCATCGTATGGCTACACCTTC	TRBV7-2	TRBJ1-2	.	.
CATSVGSYEQYF	TGTGCCACCAGCGTGGGCTCCTACGAGCAGTACTTC	TRBV15	TRBJ2-7	many	.
CASRYNRGGNQPQHF	TGTGCCAGTAGGTACAACAGGGGCGGCAATCAGCCCCAGCATTTT	TRBV19	TRBJ1-5	many	TRBD1
CASSPAGTAYEQYF	TGTGCCAGCAGCCCAGCTGGGACAGCCTACGAGCAGTACTTC	TRBV27	TRBJ2-7	many	TRBD1
CSARLLAGGYTGELFF	TGCAGTGCTAGACTATTAGCGGGGGGTTACACCGGGGAGCTGTTTTTT	TRBV20-1	TRBJ2-2	.	TRBD2
CSARGTVDQPQHF	TGCAGTGCTAGAGGGACAGTAGATCAGCCCCAGCATTTT	TRBV20-1	TRBJ1-5	many	.
CASSVGGGTRTYEQYF	TGTGCCAGCAGCGTGGGGGGGGGGACTCGAACCTACGAGCAGTACTTC	TRBV9	TRBJ2-7	many	TRBD2
CASSGLLSTDTQYF	TGTGCCAGCAGTGGGCTTCTTAGCACAGATACGCAGTATTTT	TRBV6-1	TRBJ2-3	.	.
CASKRGPGSTYEQYF	TGTGCCAGCAAAAGGGGTCCAGGATCTACCTACGAGCAGTACTTC	TRBV6-1	TRBJ2-7	many	.
CASSQTGGWYTGELFF	TGTGCCAGCAGCCAAACAGGGGGCTGGTACACCGGGGAGCTGTTTTTT	TRBV3-1	TRBJ2-2	.	TRBD1
CASSQDRAGGRYIQYF	TGCGCCAGCAGCCAAGATCGGGCGGGAGGGCGGTACATTCAGTACTTC	TRBV4-3	TRBJ2-4	few	TRBD2